This entry is about one T cell receptor (beta chain). Original methodology: Nucleated cell number was recorded as an estimate derived from reference gene primer amplification. TCRdb keeps only in-frame clones here, not all; method: immunoSEQ multiplex PCR. D and trimming come from the DNA, and the V and J calls and clone size come from that table. The data contain roughly 170,000 clones, around four fifths of them seen just once; the ten biggest clones take up roughly 7.1%. This record belongs to a study of blood T cell repertoires in COVID-19. The CDR3 is 15 amino acids. CDR1 is LNHDA and CDR2 is SQIVND in the germline V gene (reference sequence). V was trimmed by 5 bases and J by 2 bases, leaving 15 bases between them.

This sequence was found in a man aged 40-55 years who had recovered from COVID-19. The chain couples TRBV19 to TRBJ2-5, with D perhaps matching TRBD2 (6 bases). The sequencing sample was made of peripheral blood. CDR3 region: CASSARGGIQETQYF. The CDR3 DNA is TGTGCCAGTAGTGCACGTGGCGGGATACAAGAGACCCAGTACTTC.